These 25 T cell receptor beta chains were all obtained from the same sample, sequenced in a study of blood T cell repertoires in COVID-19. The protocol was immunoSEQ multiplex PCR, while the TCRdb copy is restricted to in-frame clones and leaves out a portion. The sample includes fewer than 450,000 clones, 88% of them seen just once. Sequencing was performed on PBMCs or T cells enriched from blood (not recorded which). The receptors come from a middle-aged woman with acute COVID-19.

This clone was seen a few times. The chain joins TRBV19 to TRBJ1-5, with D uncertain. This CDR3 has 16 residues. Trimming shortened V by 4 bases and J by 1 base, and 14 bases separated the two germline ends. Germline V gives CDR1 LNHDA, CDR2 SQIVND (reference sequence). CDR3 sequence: CASSTRHIGSNQPQHF. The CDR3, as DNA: TGTGCCAGTAGTACCCGACACATTGGGAGCAATCAGCCCCAGCATTTT.

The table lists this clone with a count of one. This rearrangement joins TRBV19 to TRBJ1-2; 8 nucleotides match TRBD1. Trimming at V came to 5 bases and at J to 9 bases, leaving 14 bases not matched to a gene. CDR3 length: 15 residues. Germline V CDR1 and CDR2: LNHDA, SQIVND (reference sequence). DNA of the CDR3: TGTGCCAGTAGTGATCAGGGGGCTTTACCCAAAAGCTACACCTTC. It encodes CASSDQGALPKSYTF.

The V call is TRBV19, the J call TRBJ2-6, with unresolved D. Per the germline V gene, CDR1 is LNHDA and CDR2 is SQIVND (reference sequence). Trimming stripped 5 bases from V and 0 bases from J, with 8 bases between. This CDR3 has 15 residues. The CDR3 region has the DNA TGTGCCAGTAGTTTCCCCCTCTCTGGGGCCAACGTCCTGACTTTC. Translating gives CASSFPLSGANVLTF.

This CDR3 reads CASSGEGGNQPQHF. The CDR3 DNA reads TGTGCCAGCAGTGGGGAGGGAGGCAATCAGCCCCAGCATTTT. The chain couples TRBV2 to TRBJ1-5; D is unresolved. The V end lost 4 bases, the J end lost 2 bases, and 9 bases lay between the germline ends. Germline V gene sequence: CDR1 SNHLY, CDR2 FYNNEI. The CDR3 loop spans 14 amino acids.

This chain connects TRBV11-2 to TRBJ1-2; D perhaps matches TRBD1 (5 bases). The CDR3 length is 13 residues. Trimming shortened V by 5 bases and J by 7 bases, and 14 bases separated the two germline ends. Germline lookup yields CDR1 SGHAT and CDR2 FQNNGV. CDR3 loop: CASSPEGLGGYTF. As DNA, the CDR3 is TGTGCCAGCAGCCCGGAGGGGTTGGGTGGCTACACCTTC.

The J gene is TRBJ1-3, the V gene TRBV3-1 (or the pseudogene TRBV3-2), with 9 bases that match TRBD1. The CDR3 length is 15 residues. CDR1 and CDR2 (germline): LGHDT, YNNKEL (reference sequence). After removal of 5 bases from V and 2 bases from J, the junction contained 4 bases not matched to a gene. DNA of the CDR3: TGTGCCAGCAGCGCGCGGGACAGGGCTGGAAACACCATATATTTT. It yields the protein CASSARDRAGNTIYF.

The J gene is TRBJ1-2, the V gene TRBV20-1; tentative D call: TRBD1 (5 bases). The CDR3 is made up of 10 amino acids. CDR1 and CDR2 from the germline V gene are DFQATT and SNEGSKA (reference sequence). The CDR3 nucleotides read TGCAACGCGCAGGGCTATGGCTACACCTTC. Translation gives CNAQGYGYTF.

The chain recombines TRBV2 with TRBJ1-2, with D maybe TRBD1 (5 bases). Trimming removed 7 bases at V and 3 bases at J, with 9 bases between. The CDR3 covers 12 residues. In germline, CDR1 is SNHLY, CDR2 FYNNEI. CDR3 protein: CASKTDYYGYTF. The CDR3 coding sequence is TGTGCCAGCAAGACAGATTACTATGGCTACACCTTC.

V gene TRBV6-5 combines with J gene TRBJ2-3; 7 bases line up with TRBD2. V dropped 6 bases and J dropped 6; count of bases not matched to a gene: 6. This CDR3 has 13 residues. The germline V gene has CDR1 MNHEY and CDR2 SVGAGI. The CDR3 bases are TGTGCCAGCAGGGGGGGGACGTGGGATACGCAGTATTTT. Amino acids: CASRGGTWDTQYF.

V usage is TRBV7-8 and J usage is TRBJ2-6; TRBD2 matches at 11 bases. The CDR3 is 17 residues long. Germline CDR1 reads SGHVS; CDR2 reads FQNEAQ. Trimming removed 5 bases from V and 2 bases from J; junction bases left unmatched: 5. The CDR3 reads CASSLTSGGTGANVLTF. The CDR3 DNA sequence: TGTGCCAGCAGCCTAACTAGCGGGGGAACTGGGGCCAACGTCCTGACTTTC.

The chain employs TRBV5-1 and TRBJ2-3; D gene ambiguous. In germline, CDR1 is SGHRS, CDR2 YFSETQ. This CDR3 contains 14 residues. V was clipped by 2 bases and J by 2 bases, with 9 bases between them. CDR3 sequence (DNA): TGCGCCAGCAGCTTCGAGAGCTCCACAGATACGCAGTATTTT. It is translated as CASSFESSTDTQYF.

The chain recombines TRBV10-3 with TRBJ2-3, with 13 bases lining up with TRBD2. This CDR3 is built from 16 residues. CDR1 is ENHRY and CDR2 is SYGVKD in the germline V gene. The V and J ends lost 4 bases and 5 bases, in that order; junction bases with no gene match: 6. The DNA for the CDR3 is TGTGCCATCAGTGGCTGGACTAGCGGGGGAAGAGATACGCAGTATTTT. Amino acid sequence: CAISGWTSGGRDTQYF.

The DNA for the CDR3 is TGTGCCAGCAGCGTAGCCCCGACGGGGGAAGAGACCCAGTACTTC. It is translated as CASSVAPTGEETQYF. This chain links TRBV9 with TRBJ2-5, with D possibly matching TRBD2 (6 bases). This CDR3 has 15 residues. The germline CDR1 and CDR2 sequences are SGDLS and YYNGEE. V gave up 0 bases and J gave up 3 bases, with 12 bases separating them. The variable domain in full, completed from reference TRBV9 and TRBJ2-5, reads DSGVTQTPKHLITATGQRVTLRCSPRSGDLSVYWYQQSLDQGLQFLIQYYNGEERAKGNILERFSAQQFPDLHSELNLSSLELGDSALYFCASSVAPTGEETQYFGPGTRLLVL.

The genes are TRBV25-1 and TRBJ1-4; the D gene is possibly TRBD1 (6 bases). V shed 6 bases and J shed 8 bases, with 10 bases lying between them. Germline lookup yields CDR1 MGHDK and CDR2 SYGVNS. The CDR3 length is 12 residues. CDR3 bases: TGTGCCAGCAGACAGGGAGAGGAAAAACTGTTTTTT. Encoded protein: CASRQGEEKLFF.

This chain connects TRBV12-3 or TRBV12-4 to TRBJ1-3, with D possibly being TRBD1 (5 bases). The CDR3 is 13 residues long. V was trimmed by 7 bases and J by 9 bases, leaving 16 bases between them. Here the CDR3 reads CASTGDGGFTIYF. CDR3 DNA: TGTGCCAGCACCGGGGACGGAGGGTTCACCATATATTTT.

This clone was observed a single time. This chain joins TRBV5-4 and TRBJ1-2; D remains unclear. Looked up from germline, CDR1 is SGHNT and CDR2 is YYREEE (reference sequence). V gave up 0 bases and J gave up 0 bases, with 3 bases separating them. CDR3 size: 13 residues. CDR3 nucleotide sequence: TGTGCCAGCAGCTTGGGAGCTAACTATGGCTACACCTTC. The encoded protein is CASSLGANYGYTF.

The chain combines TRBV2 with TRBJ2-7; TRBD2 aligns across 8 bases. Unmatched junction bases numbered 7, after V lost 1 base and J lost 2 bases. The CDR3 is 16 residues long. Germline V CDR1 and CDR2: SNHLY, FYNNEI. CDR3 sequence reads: CASSEGRGGDPYEQYF. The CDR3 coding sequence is TGTGCCAGCAGTGAAGGACGGGGGGGCGACCCCTACGAGCAGTACTTC.

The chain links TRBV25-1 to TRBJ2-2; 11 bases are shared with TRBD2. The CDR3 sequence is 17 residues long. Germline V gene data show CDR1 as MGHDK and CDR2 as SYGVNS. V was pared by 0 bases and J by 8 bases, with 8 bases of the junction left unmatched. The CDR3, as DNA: TGTGCCAGCAGTGAATACTTCACTAGCGGGGGAGGTGGGGAGCTGTTTTTT. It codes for CASSEYFTSGGGGELFF. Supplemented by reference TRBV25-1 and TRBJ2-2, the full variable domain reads EADIYQTPRYLVIGTGKKITLECSQTMGHDKMYWYQQDPGMELHLIHYSYGVNSTEKGDLSSESTVSRIRTEHFPLTLESARPSHTSQYLCASSEYFTSGGGGELFFGEGSRLTVL.

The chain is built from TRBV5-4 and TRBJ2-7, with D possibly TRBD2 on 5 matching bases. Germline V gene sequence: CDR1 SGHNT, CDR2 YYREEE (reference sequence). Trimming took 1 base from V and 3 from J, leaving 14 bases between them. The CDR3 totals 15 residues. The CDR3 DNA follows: TGTGCCAGCAGCTTGTACACTACTCGGGACTACGAGCAGTACTTC. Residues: CASSLYTTRDYEQYF.

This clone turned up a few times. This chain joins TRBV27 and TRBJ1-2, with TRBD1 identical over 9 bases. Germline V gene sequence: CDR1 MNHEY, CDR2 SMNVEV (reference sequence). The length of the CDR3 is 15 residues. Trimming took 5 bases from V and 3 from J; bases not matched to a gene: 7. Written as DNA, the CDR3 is TGTGCCAGCAGTCTACGGACAGGGGTGGACTATGGCTACACCTTC. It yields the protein CASSLRTGVDYGYTF.

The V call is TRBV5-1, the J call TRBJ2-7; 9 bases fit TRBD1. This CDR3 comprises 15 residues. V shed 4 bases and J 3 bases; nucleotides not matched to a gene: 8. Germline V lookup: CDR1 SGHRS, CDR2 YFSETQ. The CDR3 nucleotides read TGCGCCAGCAGCCGAGGAGGACAGGGGAACTACGAGCAGTACTTC. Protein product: CASSRGGQGNYEQYF. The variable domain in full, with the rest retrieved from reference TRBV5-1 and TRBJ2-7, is KAGVTQTPRYLIKTRGQQVTLSCSPISGHRSVSWYQQTPGQGLQFLFEYFSETQRNKGNFPGRFSGRQFSNSRSEMNVSTLELGDSALYLCASSRGGQGNYEQYFGPGTRLTVT.

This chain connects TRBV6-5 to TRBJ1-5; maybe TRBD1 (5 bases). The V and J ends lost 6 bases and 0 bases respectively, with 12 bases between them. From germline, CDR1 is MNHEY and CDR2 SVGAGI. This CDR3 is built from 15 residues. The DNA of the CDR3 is TGTGCCAGCAGGCCGACAGTCCTTAGCAATCAGCCCCAGCATTTT. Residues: CASRPTVLSNQPQHF.

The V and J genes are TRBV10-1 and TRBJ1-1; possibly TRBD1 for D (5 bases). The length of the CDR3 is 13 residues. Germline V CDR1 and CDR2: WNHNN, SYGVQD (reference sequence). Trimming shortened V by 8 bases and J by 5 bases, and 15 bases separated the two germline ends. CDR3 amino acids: CASGNTRGTEAFF. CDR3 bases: TGCGCCAGCGGTAATACCCGGGGGACTGAAGCTTTCTTT.

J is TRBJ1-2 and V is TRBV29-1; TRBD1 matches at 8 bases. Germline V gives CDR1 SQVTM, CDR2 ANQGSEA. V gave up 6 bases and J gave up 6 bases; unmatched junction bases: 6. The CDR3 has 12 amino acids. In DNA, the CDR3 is TGCAGCGTGACAGGGGTTTACGATGGCTACACCTTC. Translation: CSVTGVYDGYTF.

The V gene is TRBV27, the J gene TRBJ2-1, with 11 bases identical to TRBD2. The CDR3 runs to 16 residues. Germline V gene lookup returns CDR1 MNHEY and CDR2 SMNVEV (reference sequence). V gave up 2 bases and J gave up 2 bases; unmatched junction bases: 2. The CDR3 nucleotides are TGTGCCAGCAGTTTAACTAGCGGGGGCCCCTACAATGAGCAGTTCTTC. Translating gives CASSLTSGGPYNEQFF.